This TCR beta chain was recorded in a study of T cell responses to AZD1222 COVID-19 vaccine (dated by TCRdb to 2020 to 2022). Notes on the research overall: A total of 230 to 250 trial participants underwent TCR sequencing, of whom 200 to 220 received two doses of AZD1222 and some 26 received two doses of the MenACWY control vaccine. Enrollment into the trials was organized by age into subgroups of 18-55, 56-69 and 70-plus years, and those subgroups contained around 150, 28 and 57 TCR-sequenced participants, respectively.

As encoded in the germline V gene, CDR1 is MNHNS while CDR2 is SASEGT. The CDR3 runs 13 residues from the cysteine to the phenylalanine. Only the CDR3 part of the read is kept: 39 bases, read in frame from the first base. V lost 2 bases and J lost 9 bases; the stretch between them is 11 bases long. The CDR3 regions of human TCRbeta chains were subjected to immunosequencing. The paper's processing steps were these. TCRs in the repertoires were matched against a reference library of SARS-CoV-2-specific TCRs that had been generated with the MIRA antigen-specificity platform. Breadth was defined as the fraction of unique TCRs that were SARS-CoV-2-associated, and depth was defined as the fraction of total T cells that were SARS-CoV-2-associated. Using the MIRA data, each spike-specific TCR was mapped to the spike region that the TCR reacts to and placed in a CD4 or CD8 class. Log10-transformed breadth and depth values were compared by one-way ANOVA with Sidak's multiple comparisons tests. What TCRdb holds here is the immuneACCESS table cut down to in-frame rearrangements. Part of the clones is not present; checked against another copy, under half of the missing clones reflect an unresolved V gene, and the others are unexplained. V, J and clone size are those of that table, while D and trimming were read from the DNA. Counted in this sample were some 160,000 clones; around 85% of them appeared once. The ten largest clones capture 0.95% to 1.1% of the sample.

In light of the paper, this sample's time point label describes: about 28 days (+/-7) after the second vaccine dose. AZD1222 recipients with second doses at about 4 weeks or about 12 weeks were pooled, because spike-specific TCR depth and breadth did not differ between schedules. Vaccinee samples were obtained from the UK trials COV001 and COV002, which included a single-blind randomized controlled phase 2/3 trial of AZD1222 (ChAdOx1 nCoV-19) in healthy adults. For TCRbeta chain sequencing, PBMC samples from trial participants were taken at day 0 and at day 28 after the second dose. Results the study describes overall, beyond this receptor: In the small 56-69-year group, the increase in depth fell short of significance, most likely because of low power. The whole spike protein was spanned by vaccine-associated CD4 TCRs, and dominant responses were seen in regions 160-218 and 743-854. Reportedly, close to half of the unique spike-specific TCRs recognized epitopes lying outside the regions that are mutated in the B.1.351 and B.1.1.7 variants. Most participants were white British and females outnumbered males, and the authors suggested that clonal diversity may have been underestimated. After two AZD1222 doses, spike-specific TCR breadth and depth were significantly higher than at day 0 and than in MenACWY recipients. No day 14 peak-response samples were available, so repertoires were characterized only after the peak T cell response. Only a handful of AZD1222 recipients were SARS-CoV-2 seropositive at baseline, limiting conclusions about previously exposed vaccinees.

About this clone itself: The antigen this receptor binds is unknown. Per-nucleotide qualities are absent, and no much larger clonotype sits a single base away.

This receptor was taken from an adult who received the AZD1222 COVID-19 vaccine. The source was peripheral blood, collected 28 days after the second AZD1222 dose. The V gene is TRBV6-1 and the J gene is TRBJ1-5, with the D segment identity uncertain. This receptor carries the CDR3 CASSESPGGPQHF. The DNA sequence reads TGTGCCAGCAGTGAAAGCCCCGGTGGGCCCCAGCATTTT.